This T cell receptor beta chain was found in a study of regulatory T cells in long-lasting Graves disease. The authors built TCR beta libraries using iRepertoire HTBI primers and Arm-PCR of CDR3 regions. TCRdb reprocessed the multiplex PCR reads with MiXCR, giving one entry per CDR3 protein. There are some 470,000 distinct CDR3 sequences in the sample; about 22% occur only once, and around 7% lies in the top ten. This CDR3 contains 13 residues. Germline CDR1 ENHRY, CDR2 SYGVKD. Trimming removed 0 bases at V and 2 bases at J, with 2 bases between. This clonotype turned up a few times. The antigen is undetermined. Described time point: persistent/refractory GD, antithyroid drugs over 5 years with positive TRAb. RNA extracted from PBMCs served as the sequencing template. Study-wide findings and caveats: Whereas about 870 public clonotypes were shared by new patients, persistent patients shared more, at about 2,500. Newly diagnosed Graves' patients exceeded persistent ones in TCR diversity. Persistent disease showed a preference for TRBV28, TRBJ1-2 and TRBJ2-5.

The chain combines TRBV10-3 with TRBJ1-3; D unclear. The TCR was taken from a female donor with Graves disease. The material sequenced was peripheral blood mononuclear cells (PBMCs), taken when the disease was refractory, from a patient treated with antithyroid drugs. The CDR3 DNA reads as TGTGCCATCAGTGAGTCGACTGGAAACACCATATATTTT. Translated, it gives CAISESTGNTIYF.